This T cell receptor beta chain is from a study of blood T cell repertoires in COVID-19. Germline V gene data show CDR1 as MGHRA and CDR2 as YSYEKL. Trimming left V 4 bases short and J 7 bases short, with 16 bases between. This CDR3 contains 14 residues. The data were produced by immunoSEQ multiplex PCR, yet TCRdb's version contains in-frame clones alone and is incomplete. The table records fewer than 500,000 clones, about 87% of them present only once. Sequenced material: PBMCs or T cells enriched from blood (not recorded which). The chain links TRBV4-1 to TRBJ1-2; D call uncertain. This TCR was recovered from a man aged 25 to 45 who had recovered from COVID-19. CDR3 sequence: CASSPVGGSTGYTF. DNA for the CDR3: TGCGCCAGCAGCCCCGTTGGAGGGTCCACTGGCTACACCTTC.